The source of this T cell receptor beta chain is a study of blood T cell repertoires in COVID-19. The germline gives CDR1 SGHNT, CDR2 YYREEE (reference sequence). The V and J ends lost 0 bases and 0 bases respectively, with 9 bases between them. This CDR3 has 15 residues. Individuals drawn from about 26 US areas were roughly 18 to 100 years old. On this clone itself: The sample has other DNA sequences that encode this CDR3 too.

Data came from immunoSEQ multiplex PCR; TCRdb stores just in-frame clones and leaves some out. The sample includes 82,000 or so clones, approximately 90% of them seen just once. V and J are TRBV5-4 and TRBJ1-2; unclear D gene. The specimen sequenced was PBMCs or T cells enriched from blood (not recorded which). This TCR came from a woman between 50 and 59 years old with acute COVID-19. Here the CDR3 DNA reads TGTGCCAGCAGCTTGGCCGGCGGGGCTAACTATGGCTACACCTTC. Translation gives CASSLAGGANYGYTF.